The next 20 T cell receptor beta chains were all read from a single sample in a study of CD8+ T cells in alopecia areata. After isolation, RNA underwent reverse transcription to generate cDNA as the sequencing template. Produced via immunoSEQ multiplex PCR; TCRdb's table is partial and in-frame only. Among 150,000 to 200,000 clones, more than 55% were seen once, and the ten largest hold about 1.3%. Treatment defined: oral pan-JAK inhibitor, 5-10 mg twice daily. Sequenced here: CD4+ T cells sorted from blood, sampled between weeks 49 and 50, from a patient treated with tofacitinib. All receptors derive from a human donor with alopecia areata.

V gene TRBV30 combines with J gene TRBJ1-2; D ambiguous. The CDR3 covers 14 residues. The V and J ends lost 1 base and 9 bases respectively, with 18 bases between them. Germline V gene data show CDR1 as GTSNPN and CDR2 as SVGIG (reference sequence). CDR3 protein: CAWSARATIPRYTF. Written as DNA, the CDR3 is TGTGCCTGGAGTGCGAGGGCCACGATTCCTCGCTACACCTTC.

The rearrangement uses TRBV4-2 and TRBJ1-2; D is uncertain. Looked up from germline, CDR1 is LGHNA and CDR2 is YNFKEQ. V lost 6 bases, J lost 6 bases, and 8 bases lay in between. The CDR3 contains 11 residues. CDR3 protein: CASRLEDGYTF. The CDR3 DNA follows: TGTGCCAGCAGATTAGAGGATGGCTACACCTTC.

The table lists this clone with a few counts. The chain combines TRBV5-1 with TRBJ1-2; D not certain. The CDR3 covers 13 residues. Trimming took 0 bases from V and 2 from J, leaving 5 bases between them. CDR1 and CDR2 from the germline V gene are SGHRS and YFSETQ. The CDR3 loop reads CASSLGKNYGYTF. CDR3 bases: TGCGCCAGCAGCTTGGGAAAGAACTATGGCTACACCTTC.

The rearrangement uses TRBV29-1 and TRBJ1-1; no clear D. Trimming took 5 bases from V and 0 from J, leaving 10 bases between them. This CDR3 has 13 residues. Germline lookup yields CDR1 SQVTM and CDR2 ANQGSEA. CDR3 sequence reads: CSVQRKMNTEAFF. CDR3 nucleotide sequence: TGCAGCGTTCAAAGGAAAATGAACACTGAAGCTTTCTTT.

This sequence joins TRBV4-3 and TRBJ1-6; tentative D call: TRBD1 (5 bases). The CDR3 has 16 amino acids. Trimming shortened V by 4 bases and J by 3 bases, and 13 bases separated the two germline ends. Germline V gene lookup returns CDR1 LGHNA and CDR2 YSLEER. CDR3 DNA: TGCGCCAGCAGCCTCAGCGGGGGTAACTATAATTCACCCCTCCACTTT. It translates to CASSLSGGNYNSPLHF.

The chain couples TRBV5-1 to TRBJ1-2; TRBD1 aligns across 8 bases. Germline values: CDR1 SGHRS, CDR2 YFSETQ. J lost 8 bases, V lost 2 bases, and 11 bases had no gene match. This CDR3 region has 15 residues. CDR3 protein: CASSLNGQGEGGYTF. The CDR3 DNA follows: TGCGCCAGCAGCTTAAACGGACAGGGAGAAGGAGGCTACACCTTC.

This sequence joins TRBV11-2 and TRBJ2-2, with 8 nucleotides matching TRBD1. V gave up 2 bases and J gave up 5 bases; unmatched junction bases: 4. The germline CDR1 and CDR2 sequences are SGHAT and FQNNGV. This CDR3 is built from 15 residues. The CDR3 DNA sequence: TGTGCCAGCAGCTTAATCCGGACAGGGACCGGGGAGCTGTTTTTT. It encodes CASSLIRTGTGELFF.

This chain links TRBV27 with TRBJ1-1, with 8 positions matching TRBD1. Per germline, CDR1 MNHEY and CDR2 SMNVEV (reference sequence). The CDR3 contains 15 residues. Trimming at V came to 4 bases and at J to 1 base, leaving 5 bases not matched to a gene. CDR3 bases: TGTGCCAGCAGTTACCGGACAGGGAGGAACACTGAAGCTTTCTTT. This gives the protein CASSYRTGRNTEAFF.

The rearrangement links TRBV29-1 to TRBJ1-6; 7 nucleotides match TRBD1. Germline lookup yields CDR1 SQVTM and CDR2 ANQGSEA. CDR3 length: 14 amino acids. V dropped 4 bases and J dropped 5; count of bases not matched to a gene: 5. CDR3 nucleotide sequence: TGCAGCGTTGGAGAGGGACAGAATAATTCACCCCTCCACTTT. This encodes CSVGEGQNNSPLHF. The variable domain in full, completed from reference TRBV29-1 and TRBJ1-6, reads SAVISQKPSRDICQRGTSLTIQCQVDSQVTMMFWYRQQPGQSLTLIATANQGSEATYESGFVIDKFPISRPNLTFSTLTVSNMSPEDSSIYLCSVGEGQNNSPLHFGNGTRLTVT.

The chain uses TRBV29-1 and TRBJ2-5; 7 positions match TRBD1. V was pared by 5 bases and J by 2 bases, with 8 bases of the junction left unmatched. The V gene's germline CDR1 is SQVTM and CDR2 ANQGSEA. The CDR3 covers 14 residues. For the CDR3, the DNA is TGCAGCGTTTCCGGGACAGAACTACAAGAGACCCAGTACTTC. Its protein is CSVSGTELQETQYF. The whole variable domain, filled in from reference TRBV29-1 and TRBJ2-5, reads SAVISQKPSRDICQRGTSLTIQCQVDSQVTMMFWYRQQPGQSLTLIATANQGSEATYESGFVIDKFPISRPNLTFSTLTVSNMSPEDSSIYLCSVSGTELQETQYFGPGTRLLVL.

The rearrangement joins TRBV9 to TRBJ1-6; 7 bases align to TRBD1. CDR1 and CDR2 (germline): SGDLS, YYNGEE. V shed 3 bases and J 2 bases; nucleotides not matched to a gene: 2. The CDR3 loop spans 15 amino acids. CDR3 region: CASSGQGTYNSPLHF. CDR3 nucleotide sequence: TGTGCCAGCAGCGGACAGGGTACCTATAATTCACCCCTCCACTTT.

V gene TRBV7-6 combines with J gene TRBJ2-1, with D possibly matching TRBD2 (5 bases). V dropped 4 bases and J dropped 9 bases, with 10 bases sitting between them. The CDR3 sequence is 12 residues long. CDR1 is SGHVS and CDR2 is FNYEAQ in the germline V gene. The CDR3 loop reads CASSSDWGEQFF. CDR3 in DNA: TGTGCCAGCAGCTCGGACTGGGGTGAGCAGTTCTTC. The full variable domain, its missing parts supplied by reference TRBV7-6 and TRBJ2-1, is GAGVSQSPRYKVTKRGQDVALRCDPISGHVSLYWYRQALGQGPEFLTYFNYEAQQDKSGLPNDRFSAERPEGSISTLTIQRTEQRDSAMYRCASSSDWGEQFFGPGTRLTVL.

J is TRBJ1-2 and V is TRBV7-2; TRBD1 matches 8 bases. V lost 5 bases, J lost 6 bases, and 5 bases stayed unmatched. Germline CDR1 reads SGHTA; CDR2 reads FQGNSA. CDR3 length: 13 residues. CDR3 sequence reads: CASSTGTGNGYTF. CDR3 in DNA: TGTGCCAGCAGCACTGGGACAGGCAATGGCTACACCTTC.

V gene TRBV7-9 combines with J gene TRBJ2-1; TRBD2 agrees at 7 bases. The CDR3 contains 16 residues. From germline, CDR1 is SEHNR and CDR2 FQNEAQ (reference sequence). The J segment lost 10 bases and the V segment lost 4 bases, leaving 16 bases of the junction unmatched. Here the CDR3 reads CASSSSVGGMVREQFF. The DNA of the CDR3 is TGTGCCAGCAGCTCCTCTGTGGGGGGGATGGTACGGGAGCAGTTCTTC.

This clone was counted between two and nine times. The chain is built from TRBV30 and TRBJ1-2; D is uncertain. V gave up 2 bases and J gave up 4 bases, with 20 bases separating them. This CDR3 region has 16 residues. The germline gives CDR1 GTSNPN, CDR2 SVGIG (reference sequence). The CDR3, as DNA: TGTGCCTGGAGTCGCAGCGGGGTCTCCAACCTCTATGGCTACACCTTC. Protein: CAWSRSGVSNLYGYTF.

The V and J genes are TRBV30 and TRBJ2-5; D might be TRBD2 (5 bases). CDR1 is GTSNPN, CDR2 SVGIG, per germline (reference sequence). Deletions cut 1 base from V and 5 bases from J, with 14 bases between. The CDR3 is 14 amino acids. CDR3 sequence reads: CAWSGFPRGETQYF. CDR3 sequence (DNA): TGTGCCTGGAGTGGATTCCCGAGAGGGGAGACCCAGTACTTC.

The chain recombines TRBV4-1 with TRBJ1-4; D is possibly TRBD1 (6 bases). The germline V and J ends were trimmed by 3 bases and 5 bases, with 7 bases remaining between them. The CDR3 consists of 13 residues. The germline V gene has CDR1 MGHRA and CDR2 YSYEKL. The CDR3 here is CASSQTGNEKLFF. The CDR3 DNA reads as TGCGCCAGCAGCCAGACAGGAAATGAAAAACTGTTTTTT.

The chain has TRBV9 and TRBJ2-1; the D is unclear. This CDR3 has 15 residues. The germline V gene encodes CDR1 SGDLS and CDR2 YYNGEE. V gave up 0 bases and J gave up 0 bases, with 7 bases separating them. CDR3 coding DNA: TGTGCCAGCAGCGTAGGGTCTAGCTCCTACAATGAGCAGTTCTTC. Translating gives CASSVGSSSYNEQFF.

The chain couples TRBV23-1 to TRBJ2-6; 9 nucleotides match TRBD1. TRBV23-1 is designated an ORF whose function remains uncertain. This CDR3 comprises 15 residues. V was pared by 11 bases and J by 2 bases, with 7 bases of the junction left unmatched. Written as DNA, the CDR3 is TGCGCCGGGGACAGGGAAGACCCTGGGGCCAACGTCCTGACTTTC. As protein: CAGDREDPGANVLTF.

This clone showed up just once. The chain employs TRBV5-1 and TRBJ2-2; D remains unclear. Trimming took off 2 bases at V and 6 bases at J, with 14 bases between the two ends. CDR3 length: 15 residues. The germline gives CDR1 SGHRS, CDR2 YFSETQ. This CDR3 is CASSFPNSYSGELFF. CDR3 bases: TGCGCCAGCAGCTTCCCAAACTCTTACTCCGGGGAGCTGTTTTTT. The full variable domain, its missing parts supplied by reference TRBV5-1 and TRBJ2-2, is KAGVTQTPRYLIKTRGQQVTLSCSPISGHRSVSWYQQTPGQGLQFLFEYFSETQRNKGNFPGRFSGRQFSNSRSEMNVSTLELGDSALYLCASSFPNSYSGELFFGEGSRLTVL.